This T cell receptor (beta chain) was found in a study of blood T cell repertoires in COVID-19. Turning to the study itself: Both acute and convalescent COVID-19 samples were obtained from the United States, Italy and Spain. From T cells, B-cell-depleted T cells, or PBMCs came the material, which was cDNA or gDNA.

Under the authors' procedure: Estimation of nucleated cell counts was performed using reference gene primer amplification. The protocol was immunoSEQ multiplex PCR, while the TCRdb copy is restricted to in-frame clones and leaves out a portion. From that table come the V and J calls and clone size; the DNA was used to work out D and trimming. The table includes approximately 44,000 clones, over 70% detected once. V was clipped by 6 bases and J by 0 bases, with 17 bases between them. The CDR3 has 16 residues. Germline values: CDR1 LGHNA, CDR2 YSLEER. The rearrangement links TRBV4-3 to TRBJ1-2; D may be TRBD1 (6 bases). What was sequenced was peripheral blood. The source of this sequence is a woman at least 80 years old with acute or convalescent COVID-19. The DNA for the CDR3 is TGCGCCAGCAGTCTAGCTGCGGACAGCTCTAACTATGGCTACACCTTC. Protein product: CASSLAADSSNYGYTF.